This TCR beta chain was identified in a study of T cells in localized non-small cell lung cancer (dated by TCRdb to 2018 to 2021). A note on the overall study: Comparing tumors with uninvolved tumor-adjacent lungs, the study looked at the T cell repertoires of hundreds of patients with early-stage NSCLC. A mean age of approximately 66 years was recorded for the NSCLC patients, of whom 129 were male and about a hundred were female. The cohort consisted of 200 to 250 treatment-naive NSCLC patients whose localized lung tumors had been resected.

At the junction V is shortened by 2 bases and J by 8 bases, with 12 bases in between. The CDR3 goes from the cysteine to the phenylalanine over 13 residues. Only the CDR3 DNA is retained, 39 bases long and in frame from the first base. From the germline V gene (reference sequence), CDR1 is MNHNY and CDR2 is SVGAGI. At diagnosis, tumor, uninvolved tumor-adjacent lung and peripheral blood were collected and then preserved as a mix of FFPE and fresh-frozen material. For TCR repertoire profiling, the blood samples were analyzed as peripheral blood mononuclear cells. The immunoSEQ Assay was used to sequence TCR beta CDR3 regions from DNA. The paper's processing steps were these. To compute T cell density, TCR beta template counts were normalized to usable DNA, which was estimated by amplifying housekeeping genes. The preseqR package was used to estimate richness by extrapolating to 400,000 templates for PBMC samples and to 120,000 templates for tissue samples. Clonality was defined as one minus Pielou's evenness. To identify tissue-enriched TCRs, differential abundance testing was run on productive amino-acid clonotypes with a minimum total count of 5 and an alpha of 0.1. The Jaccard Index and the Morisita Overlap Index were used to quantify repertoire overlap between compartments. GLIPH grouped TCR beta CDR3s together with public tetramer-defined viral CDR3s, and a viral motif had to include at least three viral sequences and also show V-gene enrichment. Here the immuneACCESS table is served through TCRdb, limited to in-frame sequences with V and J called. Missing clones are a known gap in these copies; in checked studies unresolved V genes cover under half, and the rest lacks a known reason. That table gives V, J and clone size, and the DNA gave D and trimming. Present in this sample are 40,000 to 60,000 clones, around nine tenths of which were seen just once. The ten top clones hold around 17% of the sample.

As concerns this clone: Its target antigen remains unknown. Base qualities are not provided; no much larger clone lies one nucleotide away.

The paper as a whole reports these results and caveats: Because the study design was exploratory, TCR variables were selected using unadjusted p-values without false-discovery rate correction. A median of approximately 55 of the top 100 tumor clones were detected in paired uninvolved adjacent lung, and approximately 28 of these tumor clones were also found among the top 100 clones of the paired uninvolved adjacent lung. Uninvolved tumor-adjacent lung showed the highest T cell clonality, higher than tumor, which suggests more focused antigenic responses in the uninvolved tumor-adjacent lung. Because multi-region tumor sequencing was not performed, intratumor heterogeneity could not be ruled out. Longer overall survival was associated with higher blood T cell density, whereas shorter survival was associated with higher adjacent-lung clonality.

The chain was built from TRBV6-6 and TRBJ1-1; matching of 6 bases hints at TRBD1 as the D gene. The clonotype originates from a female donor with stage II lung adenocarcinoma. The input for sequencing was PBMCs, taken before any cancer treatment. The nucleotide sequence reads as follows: TGTGCCAGCAGTTACAGTCAGGGGAAAGAAGCTTTCTTT. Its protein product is CASSYSQGKEAFF.